These 18 T cell receptor beta chains were sequenced from one sample in a study of blood T cell repertoires in COVID-19. Clones were sequenced by immunoSEQ multiplex PCR, and TCRdb holds only the in-frame ones, with some missing. Seen here are fewer than 200,000 clones, over 75% observed once, and the top ten hold less than 30%. Sequencing input: peripheral blood. The receptors stem from a woman in her sixties or seventies with acute or convalescent COVID-19.

The chain joins TRBV5-8 to TRBJ1-1; tentatively, D is TRBD1 (5 bases). The CDR3 is 17 amino acids. The germline CDR1 and CDR2 sequences are SGHTS and YDEGEE. Trimming removed 4 bases from V and 0 bases from J, with 19 bases in between. The CDR3: CASSGRGGRGLNTEAFF. CDR3 nucleotide sequence: TGTGCCAGCAGCGGGCGGGGTGGTAGGGGACTGAACACTGAAGCTTTCTTT.

The chain recombines TRBV7-2 with TRBJ1-3, with 7 bases that match TRBD1. V was pared by 3 bases and J by 2 bases, with 1 base of the junction left unmatched. Germline V gives CDR1 SGHTA, CDR2 FQGNSA. The CDR3 is 14 residues long. The DNA for the CDR3 is TGTGCCAGCAGCTTGCAGGGGGCTGGAAACACCATATATTTT. It translates to CASSLQGAGNTIYF.

The chain recombines TRBV18 with TRBJ2-5; a weak D match, TRBD1 (8 bases). Germline V gene lookup returns CDR1 KGHSH and CDR2 LQKENI. CDR3 size: 16 residues. Trimming took 6 bases from V and 1 from J, leaving 18 bases between them. The CDR3 DNA follows: TGTGCCAGCTCCTACAGGGGGGGCTTACCCCAAGAGACCCAGTACTTC. It is translated as CASSYRGGLPQETQYF. Full variable domain (outside the CDR3, taken from reference TRBV18 and TRBJ2-5): NAGVMQNPRHLVRRRGQEARLRCSPMKGHSHVYWYRQLPEEGLKFMVYLQKENIIDESGMPKERFSAEFPKEGPSILRIQQVVRGDSAAYFCASSYRGGLPQETQYFGPGTRLLVL.

The J gene is TRBJ1-2, the V gene TRBV3-1 (or the pseudogene TRBV3-2), with no clear D. Per the germline V gene, CDR1 is LGHDT and CDR2 is YNNKEL (reference sequence). The V end was cut by 1 base, the J end by 9 bases, with 15 bases between. The CDR3 is 14 amino acids. CDR3 DNA: TGTGCCAGCAGCCAAGTCCGCTCCGGAGATCGCTACACCTTC. Amino acids: CASSQVRSGDRYTF.

This clone was counted once. The rearrangement joins TRBV6-5 to TRBJ1-1; a weak D match, TRBD1 (6 bases). CDR3 length: 15 amino acids. Looked up from germline, CDR1 is MNHEY and CDR2 is SVGAGI. Between the trimmed V and J ends, which lost 7 bases and 4 bases, there was a span of 19 bases. CDR3 bases: TGTGCCAGCACCAAGGGCAGGACAGCCGCCACTGAAGCTTTCTTT. Translating it yields CASTKGRTAATEAFF.

The chain combines TRBV28 with TRBJ2-7, with unresolved D. The germline V gene encodes CDR1 MDHEN and CDR2 SYDVKM. Between the trimmed V and J ends, which lost 3 bases and 1 base, there was a span of 10 bases. The CDR3 runs to 14 residues. CDR3 sequence: CASSLLGPSYEQYF. The CDR3, as DNA: TGTGCCAGCAGTTTGTTGGGCCCGTCCTACGAGCAGTACTTC.

This clone turned up a few times. V usage is TRBV19 and J usage is TRBJ1-1; D perhaps matches TRBD1 (5 bases). The germline V and J ends were trimmed by 8 bases and 0 bases, with 16 bases remaining between them. This CDR3 contains 15 residues. Germline V gene lookup returns CDR1 LNHDA and CDR2 SQIVND (reference sequence). CDR3 DNA: TGTGCCAGTTTAACAGGTTCCCTTCTGAACACTGAAGCTTTCTTT. This sequence encodes CASLTGSLLNTEAFF.

The chain carries TRBV2 and TRBJ2-1; 10 bases map to TRBD2. Germline lookup yields CDR1 SNHLY and CDR2 FYNNEI. Germline trimming cut 4 bases from V and 8 bases from J; bases unmatched to any gene: 11. CDR3 length: 16 amino acids. The DNA of the CDR3 is TGTGCCAGCAGTGCCCTAAGAAGCGGGAGGGGCGATGAGCAGTTCTTC. It codes for CASSALRSGRGDEQFF.

In this sample, this clone turned up a few times. This chain uses TRBV10-3 with TRBJ2-7; D possibly corresponds to TRBD1 (6 bases). The CDR3 contains 14 residues. Germline V gives CDR1 ENHRY, CDR2 SYGVKD. The ends were cut back, 8 bases at V and 5 bases at J, with 19 bases in the middle. The CDR3 reads CAIRPGQQVHEQYF. CDR3 DNA sequence: TGTGCCATCCGCCCCGGACAGCAGGTCCACGAGCAGTACTTC.

The rearrangement links TRBV5-4 to TRBJ2-2; the match to TRBD2 covers 9 bases. This CDR3 is 16 amino acids long. V lost 4 bases and J lost 5; bases outside the gene matches: 9. Germline CDR1 SGHNT, CDR2 YYREEE (reference sequence). CDR3 nucleotides: TGTGCCAGCAGCCGTAGCGGGAGCTATAAAACCGGGGAGCTGTTTTTT. Translation gives CASSRSGSYKTGELFF.

This chain joins TRBV6-6 and TRBJ1-1; possibly TRBD1 for D (5 bases). V was cut by 5 bases and J by 2 bases, with 9 bases left in between. The CDR3 sequence is 13 residues long. In germline, CDR1 is MNHNY, CDR2 SVGAGI (reference sequence). In nucleotides, the CDR3 is TGTGCCAGCAGTGCCCAGGGAAACACTGAAGCTTTCTTT. The encoded protein is CASSAQGNTEAFF.

V is TRBV9 and J is TRBJ1-1, with TRBD1 matching 8 bases. With V trimmed by 3 bases and J by 3 bases, 4 bases remained unmatched. The CDR3 runs to 14 residues. Looked up from germline, CDR1 is SGDLS and CDR2 is YYNGEE. CDR3 sequence reads: CASSAGQAYTEAFF. Here the CDR3 DNA reads TGTGCCAGCAGCGCGGGACAGGCTTACACTGAAGCTTTCTTT.

This clone was seen only once. The rearrangement links TRBV5-6 to TRBJ1-2; 10 positions agree with TRBD1. The CDR3 is 16 amino acids. The junction had 14 bases not matched to a gene; V was cut back by 4 bases and J by 8 bases. The germline V gene has CDR1 SGHDT and CDR2 YYEEEE. The DNA of the CDR3 is TGTGCCAGCAGCGCGGGACAGGGGATCGGGAGTGAGGGCTACACCTTC. Amino acids: CASSAGQGIGSEGYTF.

This clone was seen a single time. The chain uses TRBV5-6 and TRBJ2-1; the match to TRBD2 covers 8 bases. Trimming took 5 bases from V and 1 from J; bases not matched to a gene: 14. The CDR3 totals 18 residues. CDR1 SGHDT and CDR2 YYEEEE come from the germline V gene. The CDR3: CASRPQHGLARSYNEQFF. The CDR3 region has the DNA TGTGCCAGCAGACCTCAACATGGACTAGCACGGTCCTACAATGAGCAGTTCTTC.

The genes are TRBV24-1 and TRBJ2-2; possible D gene TRBD2, 6 bases. The CDR3 has 18 residues. CDR1 KGHDR and CDR2 SFDVKD come from the germline V gene. V was cut by 4 bases and J by 0 bases, with 17 bases left in between. CDR3: CATSEPSGGAPNTGELFF. CDR3 DNA sequence: TGTGCCACCAGTGAACCATCGGGCGGGGCGCCGAACACCGGGGAGCTGTTTTTT.

This rearrangement joins TRBV10-1 to TRBJ2-3; D unclear. CDR3 length: 14 residues. V gave up 4 bases and J gave up 4 bases, with 12 bases separating them. Germline V gene lookup returns CDR1 WNHNN and CDR2 SYGVQD (reference sequence). The CDR3 DNA reads TGCGCCAGCAGTGGAGTAGCATTGGCAGATACGCAGTATTTT. This gives the protein CASSGVALADTQYF.

This rearrangement joins TRBV19 to TRBJ2-7, with 11 nucleotides matching TRBD1. The V gene end was trimmed by 2 bases and the J gene end by 1 base; junction bases not matched to a gene: 4. The V gene's germline CDR1 is LNHDA and CDR2 SQIVND (reference sequence). The CDR3 contains 16 residues. The CDR3 loop reads CASSITGTGGSYEQYF. The DNA of the CDR3 is TGTGCCAGTAGTATAACAGGGACAGGGGGATCCTACGAGCAGTACTTC.

The genes are TRBV29-1 and TRBJ2-7; possible D gene TRBD2, 6 bases. Germline V gives CDR1 SQVTM, CDR2 ANQGSEA. This CDR3 region has 12 residues. Trimming stripped 4 bases from V and 5 bases from J, with 12 bases between. CDR3 bases: TGCAGCGTTGGCGCGGGATCCCACGAGCAGTACTTC. As protein: CSVGAGSHEQYF.